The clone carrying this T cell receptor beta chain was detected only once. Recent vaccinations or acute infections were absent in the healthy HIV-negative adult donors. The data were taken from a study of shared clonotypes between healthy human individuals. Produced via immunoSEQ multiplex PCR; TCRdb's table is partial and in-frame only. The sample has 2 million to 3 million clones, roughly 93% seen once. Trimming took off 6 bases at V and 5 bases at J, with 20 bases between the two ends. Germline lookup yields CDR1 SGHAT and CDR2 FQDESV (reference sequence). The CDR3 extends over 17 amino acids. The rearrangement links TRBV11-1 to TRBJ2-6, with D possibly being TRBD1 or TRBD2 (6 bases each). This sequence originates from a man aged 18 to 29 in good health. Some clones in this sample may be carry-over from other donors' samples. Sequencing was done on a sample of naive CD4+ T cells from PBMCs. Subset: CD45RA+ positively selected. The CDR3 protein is CASRGRTVSSWANVLTF. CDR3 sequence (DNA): TGTGCCAGCAGGGGGAGGACAGTGTCTTCCTGGGCCAACGTCCTGACTTTC.